These T cell receptor beta chains were read from a single sample in a study of T cell changes during pregnancy in multiple sclerosis. Libraries were prepared by immunoSEQ multiplex PCR; TCRdb keeps only in-frame clonotypes and omits some of them. The table includes roughly 49,000 clones, around 93% detected once. Sequencing was performed on CD8+ T cells from peripheral blood mononuclear cells, taken after pregnancy. These receptors came from a female donor with multiple sclerosis, enrolled in a pregnancy study. CDR3s include the opening cysteine and the closing phenylalanine or tryptophan. D genes are given only for firm matches. Expanded clones are given a class, and other clones once, few, many or no size at all.

size: .; D: .; J: TRBJ2-2; length: 11; V: TRBV27; CDR3: CASSLTGELFF; DNA: TGTGCCAGCAGCCTCACCGGGGAGCTGTTTTTT
size: .; D: TRBD2; J: TRBJ2-1; length: 15; V: TRBV4-3; CDR3: CASSHTSGGANEQFF; DNA: TGCGCCAGCAGCCACACTAGCGGGGGGGCCAATGAGCAGTTCTTC
size: .; D: TRBD2; J: TRBJ2-7; length: 21; V: TRBV28; CDR3: CASSLWSGGLAGGEGSYEQYF; DNA: TGTGCCAGCAGTTTATGGTCAGGTGGCCTAGCGGGAGGTGAAGGCTCCTACGAGCAGTACTTC
size: once; D: .; J: TRBJ1-4; length: 15; V: TRBV2; CDR3: CASSGTDVPNEKLFF; DNA: TGTGCCAGCAGTGGGACAGACGTACCTAATGAAAAACTGTTTTTT
size: .; D: TRBD1; J: TRBJ2-3; length: 14; V: TRBV29-1; CDR3: CSSSTGWDTDTQYF; DNA: TGCAGCTCTTCGACAGGGTGGGACACAGATACGCAGTATTTT
size: .; D: TRBD2; J: TRBJ2-5; length: 15; V: TRBV4-1; CDR3: CASSPVAGGPETQYF; DNA: TGCGCCAGCAGCCCCGTAGCGGGAGGGCCAGAGACCCAGTACTTC
size: .; D: .; J: TRBJ1-1; length: 12; V: TRBV19; CDR3: CASRRMNTEAFF; DNA: TGTGCCAGTAGGCGGATGAACACTGAAGCTTTCTTT
size: once; D: TRBD2; J: TRBJ2-2; length: 14; V: TRBV28; CDR3: CASLGLAVPGELFF; DNA: TGTGCCAGCTTAGGACTAGCGGTCCCCGGGGAGCTGTTTTTT
size: .; D: TRBD2; J: TRBJ2-1; length: 15; V: TRBV4-1; CDR3: CASSPGTTRYDEQFF; DNA: TGCGCCAGCAGCCCAGGGACTACACGGTACGATGAGCAGTTCTTC
size: once; D: TRBD1; J: TRBJ1-2; length: 16; V: TRBV4-3; CDR3: CASSQFGTGGNYGYTF; DNA: TGCGCCAGCAGCCAATTCGGGACAGGGGGCAACTATGGCTACACCTTC
size: .; D: TRBD1; J: TRBJ2-7; length: 16; V: TRBV4-2; CDR3: CASSQERTGGFYEQYF; DNA: TGTGCCAGCAGCCAGGAACGGACAGGGGGTTTCTACGAGCAGTACTTC
size: .; D: .; J: TRBJ1-3; length: 14; V: TRBV29-1; CDR3: CSVEAGISGNTIYF; DNA: TGCAGCGTTGAGGCAGGGATCTCTGGAAACACCATATATTTT
size: .; D: .; J: TRBJ2-3; length: 16; V: TRBV4-1; CDR3: CASSQGNRPGTDTQYF; DNA: TGCGCCAGCAGCCAGGGTAACAGGCCCGGCACAGATACGCAGTATTTT
size: .; D: TRBD2; J: TRBJ2-7; length: 15; V: TRBV7-9; CDR3: CASSHLAGPAYEQYF; DNA: TGTGCCAGCAGCCACCTAGCGGGACCCGCCTACGAGCAGTACTTC
size: .; D: TRBD2; J: TRBJ2-7; length: 13; V: TRBV5-5; CDR3: CASAPGGGNEQYF; DNA: TGTGCCAGCGCCCCCGGGGGGGGGAACGAGCAGTACTTC
size: .; D: TRBD2; J: TRBJ2-7; length: 14; V: TRBV29-1; CDR3: CSVLLAGGFYEQYF; DNA: TGCAGCGTGCTCCTGGCGGGAGGGTTCTACGAGCAGTACTTC
size: .; D: TRBD2; J: TRBJ2-1; length: 16; V: TRBV5-5; CDR3: CASSLTSGGSADEQFF; DNA: TGTGCCAGCAGCTTGACTAGCGGGGGATCTGCCGATGAGCAGTTCTTC
size: .; D: TRBD1; J: TRBJ1-3; length: 16; V: TRBV9; CDR3: CASSVVEDRGHDTIYF; DNA: TGTGCCAGCAGCGTAGTGGAGGACAGGGGGCACGACACCATATATTTT
size: .; D: .; J: TRBJ2-7; length: 14; V: TRBV7-9; CDR3: CASSSQGSHYEQYF; DNA: TGTGCCAGCAGCTCGCAGGGTTCCCACTACGAGCAGTACTTC
size: .; D: .; J: TRBJ2-2; length: 15; V: TRBV2; CDR3: CASSPGGQYTGELFF; DNA: TGTGCCAGCAGTCCCGGGGGGCAGTACACCGGGGAGCTGTTTTTT
size: .; D: .; J: TRBJ2-5; length: 15; V: TRBV7-2; CDR3: CASSLGTHDSETQYF; DNA: TGTGCCAGCAGCTTAGGGACTCATGATTCGGAGACCCAGTACTTC
size: .; D: .; J: TRBJ1-4; length: 17; V: TRBV2; CDR3: CASSEDRDKSTNEKLFF; DNA: TGTGCCAGCAGTGAAGATAGGGACAAATCAACTAATGAAAAACTGTTTTTT
size: .; D: TRBD2; J: TRBJ2-1; length: 15; V: TRBV6-4; CDR3: CASSVSREGFNEQFF; DNA: TGTGCCAGCAGTGTCTCGCGGGAGGGCTTCAATGAGCAGTTCTTC
size: .; D: TRBD1; J: TRBJ2-1; length: 16; V: TRBV5-5; CDR3: CASSFTQGNGYNEQFF; DNA: TGTGCCAGCAGCTTTACACAGGGGAACGGCTACAATGAGCAGTTCTTC
size: .; D: TRBD1; J: TRBJ2-3; length: 16; V: TRBV10-3; CDR3: CAISSSRQGGHNTQYF; DNA: TGTGCCATCAGTTCCTCGAGACAGGGGGGCCATAATACGCAGTATTTT
size: .; D: TRBD1; J: TRBJ2-7; length: 15; V: TRBV18; CDR3: CASSSPGQGRYEQYF; DNA: TGTGCCAGCTCAAGTCCGGGACAGGGCCGCTACGAGCAGTACTTC
size: .; D: TRBD2; J: TRBJ2-1; length: 17; V: TRBV4-3; CDR3: CASSQQTSGDLYNEQFF; DNA: TGCGCCAGCAGCCAGCAGACTAGCGGGGACCTCTACAATGAGCAGTTCTTC
size: .; D: TRBD2; J: TRBJ2-7; length: 13; V: TRBV27; CDR3: CASRGLAAYEQYF; DNA: TGTGCCAGCAGGGGACTAGCGGCCTACGAGCAGTACTTC
size: .; D: .; J: TRBJ2-3; length: 15; V: TRBV7-9; CDR3: CASSLTGTEGNTQYF; DNA: TGTGCCAGCAGCTTGACCGGGACTGAAGGGAATACGCAGTATTTT
size: .; D: .; J: TRBJ1-1; length: 16; V: TRBV27; CDR3: CASSLSAIPRRTEAFF; DNA: TGTGCCAGCAGTTTAAGTGCCATCCCCCGGAGAACTGAAGCTTTCTTT
size: .; D: TRBD1; J: TRBJ1-4; length: 16; V: TRBV9; CDR3: CASSVARVQGNEKLFF; DNA: TGTGCCAGCAGCGTAGCTCGGGTACAGGGGAATGAAAAACTGTTTTTT
size: .; D: .; J: TRBJ2-5; length: 13; V: TRBV29-1; CDR3: CSVEGTLLETQYF; DNA: TGCAGCGTTGAAGGGACACTCCTCGAGACACAGTACTTC
size: .; D: TRBD2; J: TRBJ2-3; length: 17; V: TRBV4-1; CDR3: CASSQYLAGGQGDTQYF; DNA: TGCGCCAGCAGCCAGTATCTAGCGGGGGGGCAAGGAGATACGCAGTATTTT
size: once; D: TRBD1; J: TRBJ1-1; length: 16; V: TRBV7-9; CDR3: CASSHEMTGKFTEAFF; DNA: TGTGCCAGCAGCCACGAGATGACAGGGAAATTTACTGAAGCTTTCTTT
size: once; D: .; J: TRBJ2-1; length: 11; V: TRBV2; CDR3: CASSVGSEQFF; DNA: TGTGCCAGCAGTGTGGGCAGTGAGCAGTTCTTC
size: .; D: .; J: TRBJ1-2; length: 12; V: TRBV11-2; CDR3: CASSLVVGGYTF; DNA: TGTGCCAGCAGCTTAGTAGTTGGTGGCTACACCTTC
size: .; D: .; J: TRBJ2-1; length: 13; V: TRBV9; CDR3: CASSGRANNEQFF; DNA: TGTGCCAGCAGCGGGAGGGCCAATAATGAGCAGTTCTTC
size: .; D: .; J: TRBJ1-5; length: 17; V: TRBV27; CDR3: CASSFRGGSYSNQPQHF; DNA: TGTGCCAGCAGTTTCAGGGGAGGGTCATATAGCAATCAGCCCCAGCATTTT
size: .; D: TRBD2; J: TRBJ2-2; length: 12; V: TRBV7-3; CDR3: CASSGGAGELFF; DNA: TGTGCCAGCTCCGGGGGGGCCGGGGAGCTGTTTTTT
size: .; D: TRBD1; J: TRBJ2-7; length: 12; V: TRBV6-6; CDR3: CASSSTGAEQYF; DNA: TGTGCCAGCAGCTCGACAGGGGCCGAGCAGTACTTC
size: .; D: TRBD2; J: TRBJ2-1; length: 14; V: TRBV6-5; CDR3: CASSPTGGNNEQFF; DNA: TGTGCCAGCAGCCCAACGGGAGGTAACAATGAGCAGTTCTTC
size: .; D: .; J: TRBJ2-2; length: 16; V: TRBV2; CDR3: CASSDRAPEATGELFF; DNA: TGTGCCAGCAGCGACCGGGCCCCGGAGGCGACCGGGGAGCTGTTTTTT